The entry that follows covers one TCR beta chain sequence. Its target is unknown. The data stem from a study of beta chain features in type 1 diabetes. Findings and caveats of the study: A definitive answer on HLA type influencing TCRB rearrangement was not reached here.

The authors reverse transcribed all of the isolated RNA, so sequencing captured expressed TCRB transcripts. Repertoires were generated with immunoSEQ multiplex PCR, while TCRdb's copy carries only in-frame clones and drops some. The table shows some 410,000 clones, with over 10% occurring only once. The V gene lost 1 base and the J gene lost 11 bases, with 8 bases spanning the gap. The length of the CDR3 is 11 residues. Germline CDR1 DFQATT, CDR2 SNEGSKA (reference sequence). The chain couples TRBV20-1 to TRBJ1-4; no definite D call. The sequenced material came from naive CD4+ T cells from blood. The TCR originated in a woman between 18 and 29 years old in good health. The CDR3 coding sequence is TGCAGTGCTAGAGTTTTGGGGAAACTGTTTTTT. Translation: CSARVLGKLFF.